This TCR beta chain originates from a study of CD4 T cells in relation to SARS-CoV-2 and coronaviruses. Study results and caveats: No donor gave both pre-pandemic and post-infection samples.

As to this clone: Its target is unknown.

TCRdb's table, derived via immunoSEQ multiplex PCR, lists solely in-frame clones and lacks some. The top ten clones hold 9.2% of a sample with 35,000 to 40,000 clones, around 89% of them seen once. Source material: memory CD4+ T cells from PBMCs. This TCR was recovered from an adult with COVID-19.

The CDR3 coding sequence is TGTGCCAGTAGTTCAAAGCGGGGGGGCCCGGCCGCGAACACCGGGGAGCTGTTTTTT. Protein sequence: CASSSKRGGPAANTGELFF. The chain couples TRBV19 to TRBJ2-2; 10 bases match TRBD2. After removal of 5 bases from V and 0 bases from J, the junction contained 12 bases not matched to a gene. The CDR3 runs to 19 residues. From germline, CDR1 is LNHDA and CDR2 SQIVND (reference sequence).